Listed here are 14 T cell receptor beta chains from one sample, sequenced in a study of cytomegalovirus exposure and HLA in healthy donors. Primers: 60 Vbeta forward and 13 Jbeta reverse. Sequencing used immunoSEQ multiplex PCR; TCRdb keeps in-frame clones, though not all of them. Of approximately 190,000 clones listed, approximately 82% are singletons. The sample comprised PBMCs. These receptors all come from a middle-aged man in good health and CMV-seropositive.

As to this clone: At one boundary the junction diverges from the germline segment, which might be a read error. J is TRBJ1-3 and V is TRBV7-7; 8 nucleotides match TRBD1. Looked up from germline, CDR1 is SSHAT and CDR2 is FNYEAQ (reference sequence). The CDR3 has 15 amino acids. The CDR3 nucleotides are TGTGCTAGCAGCGTCGGACAGGGCCAAGGAAACACCATATATTTT. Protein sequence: CASSVGQGQGNTIYF. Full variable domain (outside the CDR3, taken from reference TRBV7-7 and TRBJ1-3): GAGVSQSPRYKVTKRGQDVTLRCDPISSHATLYWYQQALGQGPEFLTYFNYEAQPDKSGLPSDRFSAERPEGSISTLTIQRTEQRDSAMYRCASSVGQGQGNTIYFGEGSWLTVV.

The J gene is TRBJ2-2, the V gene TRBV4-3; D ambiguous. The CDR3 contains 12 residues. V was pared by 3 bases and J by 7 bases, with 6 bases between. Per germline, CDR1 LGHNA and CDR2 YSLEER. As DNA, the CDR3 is TGCGCCAGCAGCCAGAGCCACGGGGAGCTGTTTTTT. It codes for CASSQSHGELFF.

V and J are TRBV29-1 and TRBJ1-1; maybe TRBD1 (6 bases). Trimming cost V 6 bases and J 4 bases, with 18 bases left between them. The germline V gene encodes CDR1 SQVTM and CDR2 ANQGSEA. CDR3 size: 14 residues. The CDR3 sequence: CSVGTGKGATEAFF. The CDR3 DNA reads TGCAGCGTCGGAACAGGGAAAGGAGCCACTGAAGCTTTCTTT.

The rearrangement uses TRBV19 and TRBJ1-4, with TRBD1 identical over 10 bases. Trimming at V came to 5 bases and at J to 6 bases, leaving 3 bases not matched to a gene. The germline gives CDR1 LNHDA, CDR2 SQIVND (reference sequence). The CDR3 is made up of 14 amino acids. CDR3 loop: CASSVGTGDEKLFF. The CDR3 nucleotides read TGTGCCAGTAGTGTGGGGACAGGGGATGAAAAACTGTTTTTT.

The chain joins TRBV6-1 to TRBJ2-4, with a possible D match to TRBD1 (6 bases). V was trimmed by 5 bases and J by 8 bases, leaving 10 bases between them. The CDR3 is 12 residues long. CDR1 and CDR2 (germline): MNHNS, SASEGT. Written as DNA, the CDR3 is TGTGCCAGCAGTAACAGGGTCTACATTCAGTACTTC. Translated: CASSNRVYIQYF.

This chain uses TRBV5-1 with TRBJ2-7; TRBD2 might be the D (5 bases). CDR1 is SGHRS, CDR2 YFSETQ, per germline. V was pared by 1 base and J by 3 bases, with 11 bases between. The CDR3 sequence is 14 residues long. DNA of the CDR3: TGCGCCAGCAGCTTGTCATCGGCGGGCTACGAGCAGTACTTC. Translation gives CASSLSSAGYEQYF.

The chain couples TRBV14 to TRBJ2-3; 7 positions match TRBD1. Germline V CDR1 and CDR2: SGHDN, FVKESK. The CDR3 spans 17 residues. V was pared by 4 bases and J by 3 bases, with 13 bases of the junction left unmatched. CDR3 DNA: TGTGCCAGCAGCCCACTAGAACTGACAGGGTTGACAGATACGCAGTATTTT. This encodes CASSPLELTGLTDTQYF.

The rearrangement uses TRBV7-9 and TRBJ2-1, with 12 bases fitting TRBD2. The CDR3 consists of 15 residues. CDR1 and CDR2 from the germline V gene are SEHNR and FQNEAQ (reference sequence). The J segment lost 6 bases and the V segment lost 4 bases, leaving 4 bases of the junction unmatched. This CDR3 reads CASSSSGRDINEQFF. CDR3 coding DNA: TGTGCCAGCAGCTCTAGCGGGAGGGATATCAATGAGCAGTTCTTC.

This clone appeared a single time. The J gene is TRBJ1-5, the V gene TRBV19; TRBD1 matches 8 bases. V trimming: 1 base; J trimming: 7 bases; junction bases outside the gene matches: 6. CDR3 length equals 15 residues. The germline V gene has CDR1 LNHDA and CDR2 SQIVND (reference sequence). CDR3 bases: TGTGCCAGTAGTATAGGCACAGGGGGTGGGCAGCCCCAGCATTTT. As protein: CASSIGTGGGQPQHF.

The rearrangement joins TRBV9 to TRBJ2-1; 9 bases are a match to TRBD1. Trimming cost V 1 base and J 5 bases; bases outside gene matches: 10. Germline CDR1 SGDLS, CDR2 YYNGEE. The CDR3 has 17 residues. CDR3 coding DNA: TGTGCCAGCAGCGTACTGGGGGACAGGGTGGGGGACAATGAGCAGTTCTTC. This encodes CASSVLGDRVGDNEQFF. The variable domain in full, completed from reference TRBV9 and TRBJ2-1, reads DSGVTQTPKHLITATGQRVTLRCSPRSGDLSVYWYQQSLDQGLQFLIQYYNGEERAKGNILERFSAQQFPDLHSELNLSSLELGDSALYFCASSVLGDRVGDNEQFFGPGTRLTVL.

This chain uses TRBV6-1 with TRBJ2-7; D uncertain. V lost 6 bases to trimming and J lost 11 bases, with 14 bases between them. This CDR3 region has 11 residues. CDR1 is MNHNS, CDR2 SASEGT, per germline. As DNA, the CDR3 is TGTGCCAGCAGGGTCCTTGAGGTAGAGTACTTC. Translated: CASRVLEVEYF.

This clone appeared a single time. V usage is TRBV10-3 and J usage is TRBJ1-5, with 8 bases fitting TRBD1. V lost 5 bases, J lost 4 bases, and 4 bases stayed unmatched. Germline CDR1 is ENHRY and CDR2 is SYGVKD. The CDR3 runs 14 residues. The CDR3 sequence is CAISRQGLNQPQHF. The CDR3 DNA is TGTGCCATCAGTCGACAGGGGTTGAATCAGCCCCAGCATTTT.

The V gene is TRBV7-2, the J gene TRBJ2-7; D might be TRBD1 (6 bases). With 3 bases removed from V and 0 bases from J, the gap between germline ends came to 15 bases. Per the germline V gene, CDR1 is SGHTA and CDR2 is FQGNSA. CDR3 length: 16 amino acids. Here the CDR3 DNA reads TGTGCCAGCAGCTTCGGAACACGGGACAACTCCTACGAGCAGTACTTC. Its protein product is CASSFGTRDNSYEQYF.

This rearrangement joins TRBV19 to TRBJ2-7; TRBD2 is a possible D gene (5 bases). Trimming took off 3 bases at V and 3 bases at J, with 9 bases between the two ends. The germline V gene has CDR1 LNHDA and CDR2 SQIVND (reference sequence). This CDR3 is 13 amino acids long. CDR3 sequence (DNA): TGTGCCAGTAGTATGTCCGGGGTCTACGAGCAGTACTTC. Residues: CASSMSGVYEQYF.